The clone carrying this T cell receptor (beta chain) was observed a handful of times. The antigen is not known. An end of the junction does not agree with germline; a read error may underlie this. Unique molecular identifiers were incorporated during preparation of the TCRbeta library. TCRdb reanalysed the PCR reads using MiXCR and keeps one entry per CDR3 protein. Counted here are roughly 790,000 distinct CDR3 sequences, roughly 16% occurring once; the ten biggest clones make up roughly 5%. This CDR3 contains 15 residues. Per the germline V gene, CDR1 is SGHRS and CDR2 is YFSETQ. The source of the sample is a study of T-cell reconstitution after alpha-beta-depleted transplantation in children. General study findings and limits: T-cell counts and diversity at one year following transplant were attributed mainly to newly produced T cells.

The input for sequencing was PBMCs, mostly from graft donor cells, taken 360 days after TCRalphabeta/CD19-depleted stem cell transplant. The chain recombines TRBV5-1 with TRBJ2-1; D call uncertain. The clonotype comes from a male patient younger than 18 who had a stem cell transplant for acute lymphoblastic leukemia, so the T cells may come from the graft donor. CDR3 nucleotides: TGCGCCAGCAGCTTGTCTGGCGGATCCTACATTGAGCAGTTCTTC. It encodes CASSLSGGSYIEQFF.